The present entry profiles one T cell receptor (beta chain) with its context. The sample comes from a study of blood T cell repertoires in COVID-19. For the study at large: Sites across the United States, Italy and Spain contributed samples from acute and convalescent COVID-19. T cells, B-cell-depleted T cells, or PBMCs provided the cDNA or gDNA that served as material.

Original analysis: Reference gene primer amplification gave estimated nucleated cell counts. Assay: immunoSEQ multiplex PCR; the TCRdb copy retains only in-frame clones and omits some. That table supplies the V and J calls and clone size; D and trimming were determined from the DNA. The sample has approximately 130,000 clones; about 83% are singletons. Germline trimming cut 0 bases from V and 4 bases from J; bases unmatched to any gene: 2. The CDR3 loop spans 15 amino acids. The V call is TRBV6-7, the J call TRBJ1-5; 8 bases are a match to TRBD1. TRBV6-7 is flagged as an ORF with uncertain function. The clonotype comes from a human donor in a cohort sampled during active COVID-19. The sample taken for sequencing was peripheral blood. The CDR3 here is CASSYSDRENQPQHF. The CDR3 bases are TGTGCCAGCAGTTACTCGGACAGGGAGAATCAGCCCCAGCATTTT.